One sample yielded the 13 T cell receptor beta chains listed below, sequenced in a study of cytomegalovirus exposure and HLA in healthy donors. PCR was performed using 60 Vbeta and 13 Jbeta primers. Sequencing used immunoSEQ multiplex PCR; TCRdb keeps in-frame clones, though not all of them. The sample carries roughly 110,000 clones, 74% recorded once. The sample was PBMCs. The receptors here all came from a human donor in good health.

The V call is TRBV5-4, the J call TRBJ2-2; 16 positions agree with TRBD2. V gave up 4 bases and J gave up 6 bases; unmatched junction bases: 9. The germline CDR1 and CDR2 sequences are SGHNT and YYREEE (reference sequence). The CDR3 is 18 amino acids. CDR3 nucleotide sequence: TGTGCCAGCAGCCCAGGGACTAGCGGGGGGGCCCCCCCCGGGGAGCTGTTTTTT. It is translated as CASSPGTSGGAPPGELFF. The whole variable domain, remainder taken from reference TRBV5-4 and TRBJ2-2, is ETGVTQSPTHLIKTRGQQVTLRCSSQSGHNTVSWYQQALGQGPQFIFQYYREEENGRGNFPPRFSGLQFPNYSSELNVNALELDDSALYLCASSPGTSGGAPPGELFFGEGSRLTVL.

This rearrangement joins TRBV18 to TRBJ2-1; the match to TRBD2 covers 7 bases. V lost 4 bases and J lost 6; bases outside the gene matches: 12. Germline V gene lookup returns CDR1 KGHSH and CDR2 LQKENI. The CDR3 runs to 16 residues. The chain's CDR3 is CASSHESSGKLNEQFF. Here the CDR3 DNA reads TGTGCCAGCTCACACGAATCCAGCGGGAAGCTCAATGAGCAGTTCTTC.

The V gene is TRBV28, the J gene TRBJ1-2, with no clear D. The CDR3 sequence is 12 residues long. V was trimmed by 3 bases and J by 0 bases, leaving 2 bases between them. Per the germline V gene, CDR1 is MDHEN and CDR2 is SYDVKM. DNA of the CDR3: TGTGCCAGCAGTTTCACTAACTATGGCTACACCTTC. It specifies CASSFTNYGYTF.

The V call is TRBV25-1, the J call TRBJ2-6, with 7 bases identical to TRBD1. The CDR3 is made up of 15 amino acids. Trimming cost V 5 bases and J 0 bases; bases outside gene matches: 1. The germline V gene has CDR1 MGHDK and CDR2 SYGVNS. CDR3 protein: CASSWDSSGANVLTF. CDR3 DNA: TGTGCCAGCAGTTGGGACAGCTCTGGGGCCAACGTCCTGACTTTC.

This clone was counted between two and nine times. The chain joins TRBV6-5 to TRBJ1-2, with 8 bases lining up with TRBD1. Germline-derived CDR1 and CDR2 are MNHEY and SVGAGI. CDR3 size: 16 residues. Trimming took 1 base from V and 8 from J; bases not matched to a gene: 12. The CDR3 DNA reads as TGTGCCAGCAGTTACTACTCGGGCGGGACAGGCGGAGGCTACACCTTC. It encodes CASSYYSGGTGGGYTF.

This sequence joins TRBV7-8 and TRBJ1-6, with a weak D call TRBD1 (6 bases). V shed 1 base and J shed 6 bases, with 10 bases lying between them. Germline lookup yields CDR1 SGHVS and CDR2 FQNEAQ. This CDR3 spans 15 amino acids. The CDR3 nucleotides are TGTGCCAGCAGCTTAGGACAGGCTCCTAATTCACCCCTCCACTTT. The encoded protein is CASSLGQAPNSPLHF. The variable domain in full, completed from reference TRBV7-8 and TRBJ1-6, reads GAGVSQSPRYKVAKRGQDVALRCDPISGHVSLFWYQQALGQGPEFLTYFQNEAQLDKSGLPSDRFFAERPEGSVSTLKIQRTQQEDSAVYLCASSLGQAPNSPLHFGNGTRLTVT.

The chain uses TRBV18 and TRBJ2-3, with TRBD1 matching 8 bases. The CDR3 contains 17 residues. The germline gives CDR1 KGHSH, CDR2 LQKENI. V was clipped by 3 bases and J by 5 bases; unmatched bases: 13. DNA for the CDR3: TGTGCCAGCTCACCCTCGCGGCAGGGGGCAATGGGAGATACGCAGTATTTT. Amino acids: CASSPSRQGAMGDTQYF. Full variable domain (missing parts from reference TRBV18 and TRBJ2-3): NAGVMQNPRHLVRRRGQEARLRCSPMKGHSHVYWYRQLPEEGLKFMVYLQKENIIDESGMPKERFSAEFPKEGPSILRIQQVVRGDSAAYFCASSPSRQGAMGDTQYFGPGTRLTVL.

The chain couples TRBV7-2 to TRBJ2-5; the D gene is possibly TRBD1 (6 bases). V gave up 0 bases and J gave up 5 bases, with 10 bases separating them. The CDR3 runs to 14 residues. Germline loops: CDR1 SGHTA, CDR2 FQGNSA. CDR3 DNA sequence: TGTGCCAGCAGCTTAGCAGGGGGTAGGGAGACCCAGTACTTC. Its protein product is CASSLAGGRETQYF.

The chain has TRBV5-4 and TRBJ1-2; D gene ambiguous. Germline CDR1 is SGHNT and CDR2 is YYREEE (reference sequence). V lost 1 base to trimming and J lost 0 bases, with 16 bases between them. The CDR3 totals 17 residues. The CDR3 nucleotides read TGTGCCAGCAGCTTGCCTAGAGGGTCTGGGGCTAACTATGGCTACACCTTC. Protein product: CASSLPRGSGANYGYTF.

The rearrangement links TRBV7-9 to TRBJ1-2, with 7 bases aligning to TRBD1. The V gene's germline CDR1 is SEHNR and CDR2 FQNEAQ (reference sequence). The CDR3 totals 12 residues. J was trimmed by 5 bases and V by 10 bases; bases with no gene match: 7. CDR3 coding DNA: TGTGCCACCACTACAGGGGTATATGGCTACACCTTC. It specifies CATTTGVYGYTF.

The chain combines TRBV7-6 with TRBJ2-6; TRBD2 is a possible D gene (5 bases). Per germline, CDR1 SGHVS and CDR2 FNYEAQ. The CDR3 is 18 residues long. V was shortened by 1 base and J by 4 bases, with 17 bases between the two germline ends. For the CDR3, the DNA is TGTGCCAGCAGCTTAGATGTCGGGGTCCTCGCCGGGGCCAACGTCCTGACTTTC. Encoded protein: CASSLDVGVLAGANVLTF.

This clone appeared a few times. The rearrangement joins TRBV7-8 to TRBJ2-3, with 9 nucleotides matching TRBD2. This CDR3 has 19 amino acids. J gave up 1 base and V 3 bases, and 14 bases lay outside the gene matches. Germline assignment: CDR1 SGHVS and CDR2 FQNEAQ. The CDR3 protein is CASSFWGLALLRGTDTQYF. The DNA of the CDR3 is TGTGCCAGCAGCTTTTGGGGACTAGCACTCCTGAGGGGCACAGATACGCAGTATTTT. Filled out from reference TRBV7-8 and TRBJ2-3, the complete variable domain reads GAGVSQSPRYKVAKRGQDVALRCDPISGHVSLFWYQQALGQGPEFLTYFQNEAQLDKSGLPSDRFFAERPEGSVSTLKIQRTQQEDSAVYLCASSFWGLALLRGTDTQYFGPGTRLTVL.

The chain's CDR3 is CASRDRALDGYTF. The CDR3 DNA reads as TGTGCCAGCAGGGACAGGGCCCTCGATGGCTACACCTTC. The rearrangement links TRBV27 to TRBJ1-2; 8 bases line up with TRBD1. CDR1 is MNHEY and CDR2 is SMNVEV in the germline V gene (reference sequence). This CDR3 contains 13 residues. V trimming: 6 bases; J trimming: 6 bases; junction bases outside the gene matches: 6.